This passage covers 21 T cell receptor beta chains from one sample sequenced in a study of vaccination effects on CD4 cells after COVID-19. For these TCRs, the target antigens are not known. Sequencing was performed with immunoSEQ multiplex PCR; in TCRdb, only in-frame clones are kept and a portion is missing. Of 45,000 to 65,000 clones in the sample, 78% are singletons; the top ten hold 4.3%. At the end of 10 days of culture, CD4+ T cells were isolated. Either the mRNA-1273 or the BNT162b2 vaccine was given to participants as two doses. Here the sequenced sample was CD4+ T cells from PBMCs cultured without peptide, taken after COVID-19 vaccination. These receptors were taken from a human donor who received a COVID-19 vaccine.

J is TRBJ2-5 and V is TRBV20-1; 8 nucleotides match TRBD2. V dropped 3 bases and J dropped 1; count of bases not matched to a gene: 19. The germline CDR1 and CDR2 sequences are DFQATT and SNEGSKA (reference sequence). The CDR3 is 19 residues long. CDR3 DNA sequence: TGCAGTGCTAGTCGACTGGGACTAGTCTCCCATCGCGGCCAAGAGACCCAGTACTTC. Its translation: CSASRLGLVSHRGQETQYF.

The V gene is TRBV6-2 or TRBV6-3, the J gene TRBJ2-3, with D possibly TRBD2 on 7 matching bases. Germline-derived CDR1 and CDR2 are MNHEY and SVGEGT. The CDR3 is made up of 14 amino acids. The V end was cut by 1 base, the J end by 9 bases, with 14 bases between. The CDR3 sequence: CASSYWGGPETQYF. The CDR3 DNA is TGTGCCAGCAGTTACTGGGGGGGCCCCGAAACGCAGTATTTT.

The chain couples TRBV19 to TRBJ2-5; the match to TRBD2 covers 8 bases. The J segment lost 5 bases and the V segment lost 4 bases, leaving 21 bases of the junction unmatched. The CDR3 totals 19 residues. CDR1 and CDR2 from the germline V gene are LNHDA and SQIVND (reference sequence). The CDR3 protein is CASSNKPGLGSQAAETQYF. CDR3 bases: TGTGCCAGTAGTAACAAACCGGGACTAGGTTCCCAGGCTGCGGAGACCCAGTACTTC.

This rearrangement joins TRBV25-1 to TRBJ2-2; TRBD1 matches 7 bases. Trimming cost V 5 bases and J 7 bases; bases outside gene matches: 10. This CDR3 region has 15 residues. Germline V gene sequence: CDR1 MGHDK, CDR2 SYGVNS. The CDR3 bases are TGTGCCAGCAGTCCCTCAAACAGGGGCAGCGGGGAGCTGTTTTTT. It yields the protein CASSPSNRGSGELFF.

The genes are TRBV23-1 and TRBJ1-2, with unresolved D. TRBV23-1 is treated as an ORF (open reading frame) with a function not yet certain. Trimming removed 2 bases from V and 7 bases from J, with 32 bases in between. This CDR3 has 20 residues. CDR3 in amino acids: CASSQRATPLYFGLEVGYTF. In nucleotides, the CDR3 is TGCGCCAGCAGTCAAAGGGCAACCCCGCTATATTTTGGATTGGAAGTTGGCTACACCTTC.

The chain has TRBV12-3 or TRBV12-4 and TRBJ1-1; D is ambiguous. This CDR3 contains 13 residues. The V gene lost 8 bases and the J gene lost 1 base, with 11 bases spanning the gap. For the CDR3, the DNA is TGTGCCAGCGTACCCCCAGCGAACACTGAAGCTTTCTTT. It yields the protein CASVPPANTEAFF.

J is TRBJ1-4 and V is TRBV7-9; D ambiguous. The CDR3 length is 15 residues. Germline V lookup: CDR1 SEHNR, CDR2 FQNEAQ (reference sequence). V was shortened by 5 bases and J by 5 bases, with 15 bases between the two germline ends. Here the CDR3 reads CASSPSGRLNEKLFF. The DNA for the CDR3 is TGTGCCAGCAGCCCGTCTGGACGACTAAATGAAAAACTGTTTTTT.

The gene calls are TRBV30 and TRBJ1-2; D might be TRBD1 (5 bases). Germline CDR1 GTSNPN, CDR2 SVGIG (reference sequence). The CDR3 loop spans 13 amino acids. The germline V and J ends were trimmed by 4 bases and 3 bases, with 12 bases remaining between them. The CDR3 loop is CAWTLGAYYGYTF. For the CDR3, the DNA is TGTGCCTGGACCCTAGGGGCCTACTATGGCTACACCTTC.

V is TRBV6-1 and J is TRBJ1-1; unclear D gene. Germline-derived CDR1 and CDR2 are MNHNS and SASEGT. The CDR3 runs 12 residues. V shed 2 bases and J shed 7 bases, with 8 bases lying between them. CDR3 in DNA: TGTGCCAGCAGTGAAAGAGGGCGTGAAGCTTTCTTT. It translates to CASSERGREAFF.

This clone was recorded only once. The chain links TRBV5-1 to TRBJ1-2; D ambiguous. The CDR3 has 14 amino acids. V shed 0 bases and J shed 4 bases, with 10 bases lying between them. Germline V gene data show CDR1 as SGHRS and CDR2 as YFSETQ. The CDR3 region has the DNA TGCGCCAGCAGCTTGGATGTAGGATCCTATGGCTACACCTTC. It specifies CASSLDVGSYGYTF.

This clone was observed a single time. The chain has TRBV11-2 and TRBJ2-3; D not resolved. Germline V gene data show CDR1 as SGHAT and CDR2 as FQNNGV. Trimming took 5 bases from V and 0 from J, leaving 6 bases between them. This CDR3 spans 13 amino acids. CDR3 sequence: CASSLLSTDTQYF. The CDR3 nucleotides read TGTGCCAGCAGCCTCTTGAGCACAGATACGCAGTATTTT.

J is TRBJ1-1 and V is TRBV23-1, with no clear D. TRBV23-1 is an ORF for which the function is uncertain. The CDR3 spans 14 residues. V gave up 5 bases and J gave up 1 base, with 11 bases separating them. This CDR3 reads CASSALVRNTEAFF. In nucleotides, the CDR3 is TGCGCCAGCAGTGCATTGGTCCGGAACACTGAAGCTTTCTTT.

The rearrangement links TRBV15 to TRBJ1-1; no definite D call. Trimming left V 3 bases short and J 2 bases short, with 10 bases between. The CDR3 has 14 amino acids. Germline CDR1 LNHNV, CDR2 YYDKDF (reference sequence). CDR3 in amino acids: CATSSDRLNTEAFF. CDR3 DNA: TGTGCCACCAGCAGTGACCGCCTTAACACTGAAGCTTTCTTT. Combining the CDR3 with reference TRBV15 and TRBJ1-1 gives the whole variable domain DAMVIQNPRYQVTQFGKPVTLSCSQTLNHNVMYWYQQKSSQAPKLLFHYYDKDFNNEADTPDNFQSRRPNTSFCFLDIRSPGLGDTAMYLCATSSDRLNTEAFFGQGTRLTVV.

The chain employs TRBV19 and TRBJ1-5; D is unclear. This CDR3 comprises 12 residues. Trimming left V 5 bases short and J 3 bases short, with 5 bases between. The germline gives CDR1 LNHDA, CDR2 SQIVND (reference sequence). CDR3 in amino acids: CASSLYNQPQHF. The CDR3 DNA sequence: TGTGCCAGTAGTCTATACAATCAGCCCCAGCATTTT.

The chain employs TRBV5-4 and TRBJ1-2; no firm D call. The V end was cut by 0 bases, the J end by 0 bases, with 12 bases between. Germline lookup yields CDR1 SGHNT and CDR2 YYREEE (reference sequence). This CDR3 is built from 16 residues. CDR3 loop: CASSLGGAQANYGYTF. CDR3 nucleotides: TGTGCCAGCAGCTTGGGAGGCGCTCAAGCTAACTATGGCTACACCTTC.

The chain employs TRBV28 and TRBJ1-2; TRBD1 is a possible D gene (5 bases). The CDR3 is made up of 13 amino acids. Trimming removed 2 bases at V and 4 bases at J, with 8 bases between. Germline CDR1 reads MDHEN; CDR2 reads SYDVKM. CDR3 coding DNA: TGTGCCAGCAGTTTAAGACAGATCTATGGCTACACCTTC. This encodes CASSLRQIYGYTF.

This clone showed up just a few times. The rearrangement joins TRBV4-2 to TRBJ2-3, with TRBD1 matching over 7 bases. CDR1 and CDR2 (germline): LGHNA, YNFKEQ. The V and J ends lost 0 bases and 1 base, in that order; junction bases with no gene match: 1. The CDR3 extends over 15 amino acids. The CDR3 sequence is CASSQDGQGTDTQYF. CDR3 sequence (DNA): TGTGCCAGCAGCCAAGATGGACAGGGCACAGATACGCAGTATTTT.

The V and J genes are TRBV9 and TRBJ2-1, with 9 bases identical to TRBD2. V shed 4 bases, J shed 6 bases, and the junction held 8 bases outside the gene matches. The CDR3 is 15 amino acids. CDR1 is SGDLS, CDR2 YYNGEE, per germline. This chain's CDR3 is CASSPAGGGGNEQFF. The DNA of the CDR3 is TGTGCCAGCAGCCCAGCGGGGGGCGGTGGCAATGAGCAGTTCTTC.

This clone was observed a handful of times. V is TRBV4-1 and J is TRBJ1-4, with a weak D call TRBD1 (5 bases). V shed 3 bases and J shed 7 bases, with 9 bases lying between them. The CDR3 covers 13 residues. The germline gives CDR1 MGHRA, CDR2 YSYEKL. CDR3 nucleotide sequence: TGCGCCAGCAGCCATCAGAGGGGTGAAAAACTGTTTTTT. It specifies CASSHQRGEKLFF.

This chain connects TRBV5-1 to TRBJ2-1; 12 nucleotides align to TRBD2. J was trimmed by 1 base and V by 4 bases; bases with no gene match: 9. This CDR3 is 18 amino acids long. From germline, CDR1 is SGHRS and CDR2 YFSETQ. CDR3 residues: CASSNGLAGTRSYNEQFF. Written as DNA, the CDR3 is TGCGCCAGCAGCAATGGACTAGCGGGGACTAGGTCCTACAATGAGCAGTTCTTC. The full variable domain, rest sourced from reference TRBV5-1 and TRBJ2-1, is KAGVTQTPRYLIKTRGQQVTLSCSPISGHRSVSWYQQTPGQGLQFLFEYFSETQRNKGNFPGRFSGRQFSNSRSEMNVSTLELGDSALYLCASSNGLAGTRSYNEQFFGPGTRLTVL.

This chain connects TRBV2 to TRBJ1-1; TRBD1 is a possible D gene (5 bases). This CDR3 is built from 12 residues. Germline V CDR1 and CDR2: SNHLY, FYNNEI. Trimming removed 6 bases at V and 11 bases at J, with 16 bases between. This CDR3 is CASRSAGQAAFF. DNA for the CDR3: TGTGCCAGCAGATCGGCAGGGCAAGCGGCTTTCTTT.